Here is one T cell receptor beta chain with its context. Antigen specificity is unknown. The sample belongs to a study of blood T cells in healthy people across ages. Then a second PCR, running roughly 7 to 12 cycles, was carried out with a sample-barcoded 5' primer and a J-beta primer mix. Every individual sample yielded 2.5 million or more paired-end reads (each containing CDR3). TCRdb reanalysed the 5' RACE reads using MiXCR and keeps one entry per CDR3 protein. Of about 760,000 distinct CDR3 sequences listed, approximately 60% were seen once; the top ten hold roughly 25%. Germline CDR1 reads DFQATT; CDR2 reads SNEGSKA (reference sequence). The length of the CDR3 is 14 residues. Whenever a sample was processed, at least 7 million PBMCs were isolated. General study results and limits: Age advanced and TCR beta diversity per million T cells fell, roughly linearly.

The chain carries TRBV20-1 and TRBJ2-4, with 13 bases fitting TRBD2. The J call may be mistaken, given a closer DNA end match to TRBJ2-5. The receptor comes from a middle-aged man in good health. Sample: blood. The CDR3 protein is CSAWTSGSQATQYF. The CDR3 bases are TGCAGTGCGTGGACTAGCGGGAGCCAGGCGACCCAGTACTTC.